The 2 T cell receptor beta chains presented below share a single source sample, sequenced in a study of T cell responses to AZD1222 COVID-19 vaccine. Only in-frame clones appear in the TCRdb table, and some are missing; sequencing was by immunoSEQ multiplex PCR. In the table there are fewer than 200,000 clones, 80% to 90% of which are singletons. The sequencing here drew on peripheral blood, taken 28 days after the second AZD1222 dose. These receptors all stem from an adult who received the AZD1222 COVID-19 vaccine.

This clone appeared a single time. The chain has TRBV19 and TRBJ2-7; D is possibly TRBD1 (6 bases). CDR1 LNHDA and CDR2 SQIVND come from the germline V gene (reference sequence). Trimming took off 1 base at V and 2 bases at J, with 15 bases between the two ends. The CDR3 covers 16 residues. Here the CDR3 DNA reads TGTGCCAGTAGTATAGGAGTAAGACAGGCCGCCTACGAGCAGTACTTC. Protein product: CASSIGVRQAAYEQYF.

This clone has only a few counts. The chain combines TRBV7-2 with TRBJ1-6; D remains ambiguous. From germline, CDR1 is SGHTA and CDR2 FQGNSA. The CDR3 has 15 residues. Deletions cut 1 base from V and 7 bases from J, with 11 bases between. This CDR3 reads CASSLGPSQNSPLHF. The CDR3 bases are TGTGCCAGCAGCTTAGGTCCAAGCCAGAATTCACCCCTCCACTTT.